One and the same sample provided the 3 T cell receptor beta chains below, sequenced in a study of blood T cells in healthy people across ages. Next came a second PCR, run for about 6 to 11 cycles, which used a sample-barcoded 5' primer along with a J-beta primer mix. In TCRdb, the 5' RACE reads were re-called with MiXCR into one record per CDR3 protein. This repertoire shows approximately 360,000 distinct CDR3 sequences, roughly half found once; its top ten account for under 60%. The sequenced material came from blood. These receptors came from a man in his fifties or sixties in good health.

DNA of the CDR3: TGTGCCAGCTGGCCGGCCCGCAGGGCCTACGAGCAGTACTTC. It yields the protein CASWPARRAYEQYF. The chain recombines TRBV28 with TRBJ2-7; weak D call: TRBD1 (5 bases). CDR3 length: 14 residues. Per germline, CDR1 MDHEN and CDR2 SYDVKM. Trimming left V 8 bases short and J 2 bases short, with 16 bases between.

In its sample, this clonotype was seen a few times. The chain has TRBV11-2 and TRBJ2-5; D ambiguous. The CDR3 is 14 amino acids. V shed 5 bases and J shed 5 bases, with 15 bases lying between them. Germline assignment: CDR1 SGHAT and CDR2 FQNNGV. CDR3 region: CASSPRASKETQYF. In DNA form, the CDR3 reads TGTGCCAGCAGCCCCCGGGCGTCGAAGGAGACCCAGTACTTC.

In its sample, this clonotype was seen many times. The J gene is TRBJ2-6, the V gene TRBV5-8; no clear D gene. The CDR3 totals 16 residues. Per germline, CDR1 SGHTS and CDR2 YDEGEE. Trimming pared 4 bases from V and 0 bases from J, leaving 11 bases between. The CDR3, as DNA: TGTGCCAGCAGCCTTGGGCTAGTCTCTGGGGCCAACGTCCTGACTTTC. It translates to CASSLGLVSGANVLTF. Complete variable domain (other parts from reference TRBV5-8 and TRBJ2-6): EAGVTQSPTHLIKTRGQQATLRCSPISGHTSVYWYQQALGLGLQFLLWYDEGEERNRGNFPPRFSGRQFPNYSSELNVNALELEDSALYLCASSLGLVSGANVLTFGAGSRLTVL.